These T cell receptor beta chains were read from a single sample in a study of T cell responses to AZD1222 COVID-19 vaccine. Some clones are missing from TCRdb's copy, which holds only in-frame ones; the method was immunoSEQ multiplex PCR. The repertoire includes about 140,000 clones, about 90% of them detected once, and 2.9% sits in the top ten. The source was peripheral blood, collected on day 0 of AZD1222 vaccination. Receptors originate from an adult in good health. The CDR3 runs from the conserved cysteine through the conserved F or W. D genes are given only for firm matches. The size of a clone is reported for some rows only, either as once, few or many, or as a class for expanded clones.

CDR3aa	CDR3nt	abundance	d_gene	v_gene	j_gene
CASSLAPFTETQYF	TGCGCCAGCAGCTTGGCCCCTTTCACCGAGACCCAGTACTTC	-	-	TRBV5-1	TRBJ2-5
CASSLGRGGTEAFF	TGTGCCAGCAGTTTAGGCAGGGGGGGCACTGAAGCTTTCTTT	-	TRBD1	TRBV28	TRBJ1-1
CASSRGRGYEQYF	TGTGCCAGCTCGCGGGGTAGGGGTTACGAGCAGTACTTC	-	-	TRBV2	TRBJ2-7
CASSYPRKDQYF	TGTGCCAGCAGTTACCCCCGGAAGGACCAGTACTTC	-	-	TRBV6-2/TRBV6-3	TRBJ2-5
CASTLDRYSGNTIYF	TGTGCCAGCACCCTGGACAGATACTCTGGAAACACCATATATTTT	-	-	TRBV6-5	TRBJ1-3
CATSVAGGPTNEKLFF	TGTGCCACCAGTGTGGCGGGGGGACCAACTAATGAAAAACTGTTTTTT	-	-	TRBV24-1	TRBJ1-4
CASSDYYSNSPLHF	TGTGCCAGCAGTGACTACTACAGCAATTCACCCCTCCACTTT	-	-	TRBV6-4	TRBJ1-6
CASSPSGDSQVVHEKLFF	TGTGCCAGCAGCCCCTCTGGGGACTCCCAGGTCGTTCATGAAAAACTGTTTTTT	-	-	TRBV28	TRBJ1-4
CASSRQGVSYEQYF	TGTGCCAGCAGCAGACAGGGCGTATCCTACGAGCAGTACTTC	once	TRBD1	TRBV13	TRBJ2-7
CASGEGQKNYGYTF	TGTGCCAGCGGGGAGGGACAGAAAAACTATGGCTACACCTTC	-	TRBD1	TRBV2	TRBJ1-2
CASSQDPSGYSNQPQHF	TGCGCCAGCAGCCAAGACCCGTCAGGTTATAGCAATCAGCCCCAGCATTTT	-	-	TRBV4-1	TRBJ1-5
CASTQVTDTQYF	TGTGCCAGCACTCAGGTAACAGATACGCAGTATTTT	-	-	TRBV6-5	TRBJ2-3
CASKGWGTGGYEQYF	TGTGCCAGCAAAGGGTGGGGGACAGGGGGTTACGAGCAGTACTTC	-	TRBD1	TRBV27	TRBJ2-7
CASSPQIAGWNTQYF	TGTGCCAGCAGCCCCCAGATAGCGGGATGGAATACGCAGTATTTT	few	TRBD2	TRBV14	TRBJ2-3
CASSADEEEETQYF	TGTGCCAGCAGTGCCGACGAGGAGGAAGAGACCCAGTACTTC	-	-	TRBV6-2/TRBV6-3	TRBJ2-5
CASSLESRVANYGYTF	TGTGCCAGCAGCTTAGAATCACGGGTCGCGAACTATGGCTACACCTTC	-	-	TRBV7-2	TRBJ1-2
CASSLGATNSPLHF	TGTGCCAGCAGCTTGGGAGCGACTAATTCACCCCTCCACTTT	-	-	TRBV5-5	TRBJ1-6
CASSEFGANNQPQHF	TGTGCCAGCAGTGAATTTGGGGCCAACAATCAGCCCCAGCATTTT	-	-	TRBV2	TRBJ1-5
CASSEMGTMNTEAFF	TGTGCCAGCAGTGAAATGGGAACGATGAACACTGAAGCTTTCTTT	-	-	TRBV25-1	TRBJ1-1
CASSQSFGGRDRSYGYTF	TGCGCCAGCAGCCAATCTTTTGGAGGCAGGGACAGGAGCTATGGCTACACCTTC	-	TRBD1	TRBV4-1	TRBJ1-2
CASSNSNRGNGYTF	TGTGCCAGCAGTAACTCTAATCGAGGAAATGGCTACACCTTC	-	-	TRBV6-2/TRBV6-3	TRBJ1-2
CASSPRGDIYGYTF	TGTGCCAGCAGCCCCCGGGGGGATATCTATGGCTACACCTTC	-	-	TRBV6-6	TRBJ1-2
CASRSRSGTEAFF	TGTGCCAGCAGATCCCGGAGTGGCACTGAAGCTTTCTTT	-	-	TRBV6-6	TRBJ1-1
CASSPREGVSYEQYF	TGTGCCAGCAGCCCCAGGGAGGGGGTATCCTACGAGCAGTACTTC	-	-	TRBV9	TRBJ2-7
CASSLSAGSNGYTF	TGTGCCAGCAGTTTAAGTGCGGGGAGCAATGGCTACACCTTC	-	-	TRBV27	TRBJ1-2
CASTPTGSSGANVLTF	TGTGCCAGCACCCCGACAGGAAGCTCTGGGGCCAACGTCCTGACTTTC	-	-	TRBV6-2/TRBV6-3	TRBJ2-6
CASSVDGDTEAFF	TGTGCCAGCAGCGTCGATGGGGACACTGAAGCTTTCTTT	-	-	TRBV9	TRBJ1-1
CASTVGLAFDQETQYF	TGTGCCAGCACTGTGGGGCTAGCGTTTGATCAAGAGACCCAGTACTTC	-	-	TRBV28	TRBJ2-5
CASSPWAGRPETQYF	TGTGCCAGCAGCCCTTGGGCCGGACGGCCTGAGACCCAGTACTTC	few	-	TRBV7-6	TRBJ2-5
CASSSYGGTDTQYF	TGTGCCAGCAGTTCCTACGGGGGCACAGATACGCAGTATTTT	-	-	TRBV28	TRBJ2-3
CASSLGSNTGELFF	TGTGCCAGCAGCTTGGGCAGCAACACCGGGGAGCTGTTTTTT	-	-	TRBV7-9	TRBJ2-2
CASSLTGHRADEAFF	TGCGCCAGCAGCTTGACCGGGCACCGTGCCGACGAAGCTTTCTTT	-	-	TRBV5-1	TRBJ1-1
CAISDHPGGSGNTIYF	TGTGCCATCAGTGATCACCCAGGGGGCTCGGGAAACACCATATATTTT	-	TRBD1	TRBV10-3	TRBJ1-3
CASSQVRGVSGNTIYF	TGCGCCAGCAGCCAAGTGCGAGGGGTTTCAGGAAACACCATATATTTT	-	-	TRBV4-1	TRBJ1-3